This TCR beta chain is from a study of cytomegalovirus exposure and HLA in healthy donors. Study at large: The 120 validation repertoires matched the 600 to 700 first-cohort repertoires in platform, a later analysis reported.

The CDR3 covers 13 residues. Trimming took 11 bases from V and 3 from J, leaving 17 bases between them. Germline-derived CDR1 and CDR2 are SEHNR and FQNEAQ (reference sequence). In regard to this clone: Its antigen is unidentified.

Profiled with immunoSEQ multiplex PCR; TCRdb holds only in-frame clones, not every one. This sample has 170,000 or so clones, with about four fifths found just once. Study-wide results and limits: In vitro, three CMV-associated chains proved specific for CMV antigens. Cytomegalovirus status was reportedly diagnosed by the classifier with high sensitivity and specificity. Usually a TCR sequence was rare, but some public TCRs were found in many donors.

V and J are TRBV7-9 and TRBJ2-7; possibly TRBD2 for D (6 bases). This sequence originates from a young woman in good health and CMV-seropositive. The sample comprised PBMCs. CDR3 sequence: CARGTRKVYEQYF. The CDR3 DNA sequence: TGTGCCCGGGGGACTCGTAAGGTCTACGAGCAGTACTTC.